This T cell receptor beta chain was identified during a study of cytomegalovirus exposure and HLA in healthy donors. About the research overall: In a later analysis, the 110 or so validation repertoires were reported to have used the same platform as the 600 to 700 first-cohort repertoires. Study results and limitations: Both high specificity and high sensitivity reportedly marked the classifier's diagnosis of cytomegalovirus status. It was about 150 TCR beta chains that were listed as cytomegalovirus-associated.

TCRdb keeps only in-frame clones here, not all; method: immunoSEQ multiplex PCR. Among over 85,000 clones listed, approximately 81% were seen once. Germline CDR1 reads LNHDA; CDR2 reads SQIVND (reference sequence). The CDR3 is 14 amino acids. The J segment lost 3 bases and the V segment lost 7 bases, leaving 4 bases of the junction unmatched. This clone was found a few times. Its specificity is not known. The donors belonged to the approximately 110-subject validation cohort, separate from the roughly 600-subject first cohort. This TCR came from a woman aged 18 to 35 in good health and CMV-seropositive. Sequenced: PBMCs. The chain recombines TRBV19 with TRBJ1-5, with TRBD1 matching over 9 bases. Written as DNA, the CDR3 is TGTGCCAGTAATTCACAGGGGGCCAATCAGCCCCAGCATTTT. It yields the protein CASNSQGANQPQHF.